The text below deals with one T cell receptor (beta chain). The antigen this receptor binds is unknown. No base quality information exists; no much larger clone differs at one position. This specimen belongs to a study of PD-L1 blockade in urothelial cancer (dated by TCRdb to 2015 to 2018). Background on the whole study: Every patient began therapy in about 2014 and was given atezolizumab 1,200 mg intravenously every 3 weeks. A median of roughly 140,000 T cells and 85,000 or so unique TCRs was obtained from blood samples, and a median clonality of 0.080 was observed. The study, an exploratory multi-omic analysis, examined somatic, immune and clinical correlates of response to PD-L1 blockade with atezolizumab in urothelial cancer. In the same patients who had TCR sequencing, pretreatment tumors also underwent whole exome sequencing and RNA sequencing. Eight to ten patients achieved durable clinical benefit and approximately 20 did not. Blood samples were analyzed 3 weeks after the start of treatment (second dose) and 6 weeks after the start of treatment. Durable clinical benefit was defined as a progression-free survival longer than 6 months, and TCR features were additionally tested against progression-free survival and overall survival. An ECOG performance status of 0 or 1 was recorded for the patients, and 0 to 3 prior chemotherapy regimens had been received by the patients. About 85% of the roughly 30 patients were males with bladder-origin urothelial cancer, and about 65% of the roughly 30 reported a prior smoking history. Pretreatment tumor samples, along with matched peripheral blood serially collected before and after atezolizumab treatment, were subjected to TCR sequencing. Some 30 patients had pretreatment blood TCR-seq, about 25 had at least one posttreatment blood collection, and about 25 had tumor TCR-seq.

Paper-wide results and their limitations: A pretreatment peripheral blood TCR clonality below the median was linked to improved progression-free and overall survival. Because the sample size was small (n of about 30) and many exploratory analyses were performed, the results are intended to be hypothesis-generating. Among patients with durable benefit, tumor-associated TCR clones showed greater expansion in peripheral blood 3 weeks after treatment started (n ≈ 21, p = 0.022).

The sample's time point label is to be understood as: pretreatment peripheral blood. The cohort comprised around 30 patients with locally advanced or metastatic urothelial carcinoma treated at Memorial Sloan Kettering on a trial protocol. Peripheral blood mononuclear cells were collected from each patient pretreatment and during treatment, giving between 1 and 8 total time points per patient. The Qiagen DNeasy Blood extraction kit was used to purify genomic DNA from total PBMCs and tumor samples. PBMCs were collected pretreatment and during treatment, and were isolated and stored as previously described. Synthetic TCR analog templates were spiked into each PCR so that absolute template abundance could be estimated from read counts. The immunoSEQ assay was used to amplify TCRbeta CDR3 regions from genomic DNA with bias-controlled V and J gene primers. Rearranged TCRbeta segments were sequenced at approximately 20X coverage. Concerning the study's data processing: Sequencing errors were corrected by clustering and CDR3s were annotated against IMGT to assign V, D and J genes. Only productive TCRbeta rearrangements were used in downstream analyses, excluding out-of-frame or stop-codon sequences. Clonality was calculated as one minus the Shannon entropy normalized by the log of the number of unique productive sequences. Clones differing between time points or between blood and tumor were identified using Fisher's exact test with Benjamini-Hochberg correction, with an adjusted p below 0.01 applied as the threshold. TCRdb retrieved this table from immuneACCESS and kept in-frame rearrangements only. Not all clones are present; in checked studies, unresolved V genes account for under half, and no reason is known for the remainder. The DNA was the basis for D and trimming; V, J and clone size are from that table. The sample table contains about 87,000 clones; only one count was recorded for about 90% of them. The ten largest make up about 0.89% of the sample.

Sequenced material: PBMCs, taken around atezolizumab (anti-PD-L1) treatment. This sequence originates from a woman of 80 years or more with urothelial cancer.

The CDR3 has the sequence CASSLHGVGEKLFF. The DNA is TGTGCCAGCAGTTTACACGGGGTGGGGGAAAAACTGTTTTTT. The sequence joins TRBV27 to TRBJ1-4, with the D gene too uncertain to name. V loses 2 bases of germline sequence and J loses 8 bases, and the interval between the two ends is 12 bases. CDR1 and CDR2 are read off the germline V gene (reference sequence) as MNHEY and SMNVEV. The CDR3 contains 14 residues, cysteine and phenylalanine counted. The sequence is cut down to CDR3 DNA, 42 bases in frame from base 1.